The 6 T cell receptor beta chains reported below all come from one sample, sequenced in a study of CD8+CD57+ T cells in acquired aplastic anemia. For sequencing, patients were chosen who had shown expansion of CD8+CD57+ cells by flow cytometry. Both TCR beta VDJ combination and CDR3 sequence profiling were carried out. Genomic DNA was the template for this profiling. Each CDR3 protein gets one entry after TCRdb re-called the reads with MiXCR. The profile shows about 98,000 distinct CDR3 sequences, about 67% of them singletons. Sequenced: sorted CD4+, CD8+, or CD8+CD57+ T cells (not recorded which) from PBMCs. These receptors were collected from a human donor with aplastic anemia.

The CDR3 spells CASSDRANQPQHF. The CDR3 nucleotides read TGCGCCAGCAGTGACAGGGCCAATCAGCCCCAGCATTTT. V and J are TRBV10-2 and TRBJ1-5, with D possibly TRBD1 on 5 matching bases. Trimming stripped 3 bases from V and 3 bases from J, with 6 bases between. The CDR3 extends over 13 amino acids. Germline V gives CDR1 WSHSY, CDR2 SAAADI.

The chain couples TRBV7-9 to TRBJ2-7, with D perhaps TRBD1 (6 bases). Trimming left V 6 bases short and J 5 bases short, with 14 bases between. CDR3 size: 13 residues. CDR1 is SEHNR and CDR2 is FQNEAQ in the germline V gene (reference sequence). The CDR3 region has the DNA TGTGCCAGCAGTCCTCCACAGGGCCACGAGCAGTACTTC. Its translation is CASSPPQGHEQYF.

The CDR3 sequence is CSAKDRGAANYGYTF. CDR3 DNA: TGCAGTGCAAAAGACAGGGGAGCGGCTAACTATGGCTACACCTTC. This chain links TRBV20-1 with TRBJ1-2; TRBD1 matches 8 bases. Per germline, CDR1 DFQATT and CDR2 SNEGSKA (reference sequence). V trimming: 6 bases; J trimming: 0 bases; junction bases outside the gene matches: 9. CDR3 length: 15 residues.

The chain couples TRBV19 to TRBJ1-5, with no clear D. CDR1 and CDR2 from the germline V gene are LNHDA and SQIVND (reference sequence). With 6 bases removed from V and 1 base from J, the gap between germline ends came to 7 bases. This CDR3 is built from 13 residues. This CDR3 reads CASRSRSNQPQHF. The CDR3 nucleotides are TGTGCCAGTAGGTCCCGGAGCAATCAGCCCCAGCATTTT.

The table lists this clonotype with a count of one. DNA for the CDR3: TGCAGCGTTGATGCGGGGGGGTTGGACAATGAGCAGTTCTTC. This gives the protein CSVDAGGLDNEQFF. The chain is built from TRBV29-1 and TRBJ2-1; 9 nucleotides agree with TRBD2. Per germline, CDR1 SQVTM and CDR2 ANQGSEA. There are 14 residues in the CDR3. V gave up 3 bases and J gave up 5 bases; unmatched junction bases: 5.

The rearrangement joins TRBV10-2 to TRBJ1-1; D gene uncertain. The ends were cut back, 6 bases at V and 4 bases at J, with 9 bases in the middle. Looked up from germline, CDR1 is WSHSY and CDR2 is SAAADI. The CDR3 spans 12 residues. The CDR3 loop reads CASRDRLTEAFF. The CDR3, as DNA: TGCGCCAGCAGAGACCGCCTCACTGAAGCTTTCTTT.